The clone carrying this TCR beta chain was detected many times. The CDR3 is 15 residues long. Germline CDR1 and CDR2: SGHVS and FNYEAQ. V lost 1 base and J lost 4, with 11 bases in between. The data stem from a study of blood T cell repertoires in COVID-19. Study at large: The study drew acute and convalescent COVID-19 samples from the United States, Italy and Spain.

As processed by the authors: Reference gene primers were amplified, and this amplification served to estimate nucleated cell counts. Sequencing used immunoSEQ multiplex PCR; TCRdb keeps in-frame clones, though not all of them. V and J calls and clone size are copied from that table; D and trimming were computed from the DNA. The sample shows about 130,000 clones, roughly 89% of them seen only once. Sequenced: peripheral blood. This chain links TRBV7-6 with TRBJ1-3; D not certain. The receptor's source is a man aged 55 to 70 with COVID-19, enrolled during active disease. CDR3 residues: CASSLDQRSGNTIYF. The DNA of the CDR3 is TGTGCCAGCAGCTTAGATCAGCGATCCGGAAACACCATATATTTT. The variable domain in full, with the rest retrieved from reference TRBV7-6 and TRBJ1-3, is GAGVSQSPRYKVTKRGQDVALRCDPISGHVSLYWYRQALGQGPEFLTYFNYEAQQDKSGLPNDRFSAERPEGSISTLTIQRTEQRDSAMYRCASSLDQRSGNTIYFGEGSWLTVV.